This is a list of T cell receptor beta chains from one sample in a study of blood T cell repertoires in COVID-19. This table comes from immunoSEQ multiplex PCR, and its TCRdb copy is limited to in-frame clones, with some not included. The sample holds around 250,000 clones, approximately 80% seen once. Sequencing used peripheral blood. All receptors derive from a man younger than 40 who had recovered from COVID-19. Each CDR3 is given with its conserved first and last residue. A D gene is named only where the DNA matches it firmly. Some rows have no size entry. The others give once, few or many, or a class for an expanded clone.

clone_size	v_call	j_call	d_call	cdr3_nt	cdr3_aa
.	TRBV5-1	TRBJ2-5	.	TGCGCCAGCAGCTTGCAGGGGCAAGAGACCCAGTACTTC	CASSLQGQETQYF
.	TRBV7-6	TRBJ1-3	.	TGTGCCAGCAGCTTAAGCGTCCCGGAGGGGCACTCTGGAAACACCATATATTTT	CASSLSVPEGHSGNTIYF
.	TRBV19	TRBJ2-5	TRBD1	TGTGCCAGTAGTCCTCCTCGACAGGGTTGGGGGGAGACCCAGTACTTC	CASSPPRQGWGETQYF
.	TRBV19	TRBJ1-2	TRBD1	TGTGCCAGCGACAGGGGAGACGGTGGCTACACCTTC	CASDRGDGGYTF
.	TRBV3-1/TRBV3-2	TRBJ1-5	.	TGTGCCAGCAGCCCAAACCAGGGGATAGAACCCCCCCAGCATTTT	CASSPNQGIEPPQHF
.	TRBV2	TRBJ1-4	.	TGTGCCAGCAGTGAAAGGGGGAGAAGTCTGTTTTTT	CASSERGRSLFF
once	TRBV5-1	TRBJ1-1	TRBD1	TGCGCCAGCAGCCTGGGACAGGGATACACTGAAGCTTTCTTT	CASSLGQGYTEAFF
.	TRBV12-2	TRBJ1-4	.	TGTGCAAGTCGCTTAGGATCCAGGGGAGCAACTAATGAAAAACTGTTTTTT	CASRLGSRGATNEKLFF
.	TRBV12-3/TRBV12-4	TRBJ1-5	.	TGTGCCAGCAAATTGGACAATTTTCAGCCCCAGCATTTT	CASKLDNFQPQHF
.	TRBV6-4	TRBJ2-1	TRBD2	TGTGCCAGCAGTGTTACTAGCGGGGGGTACCTGAGCTCCTACAATGAGCAGTTCTTC	CASSVTSGGYLSSYNEQFF
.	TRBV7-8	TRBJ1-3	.	TGTGCCAGCAGCTATCGGGGATCTGGAAACACCATATATTTT	CASSYRGSGNTIYF
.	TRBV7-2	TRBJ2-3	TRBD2	TGTGCCAGCAGCTTACGGAGCGGGGGGGCGAGAAGCACAGATACGCAGTATTTT	CASSLRSGGARSTDTQYF
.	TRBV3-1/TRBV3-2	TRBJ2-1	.	TGTGCCAGCAGCCAAGGCAATGTGGGGGGTGAGCAGTTCTTC	CASSQGNVGGEQFF
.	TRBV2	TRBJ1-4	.	TGTGCCAGCAGTGAAGCATTGGGCGAAAAACTGTTTTTT	CASSEALGEKLFF
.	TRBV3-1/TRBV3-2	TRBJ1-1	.	TGTGCCAGCAAGGGGGACACCGGGAACACTGAAGCTTTCTTT	CASKGDTGNTEAFF
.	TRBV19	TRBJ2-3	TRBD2	TGTGCCAGTACCCCTAGCGGGTGGGAAGATACGCAGTATTTT	CASTPSGWEDTQYF
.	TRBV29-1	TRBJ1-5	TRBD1	TGCAGCGTGCGAGACGGGACAGCTAATCAGCCCCAGCATTTT	CSVRDGTANQPQHF
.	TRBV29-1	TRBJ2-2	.	TGCAGCGTTGAGTTAGAAAACACCGGGGAGCTGTTTTTT	CSVELENTGELFF
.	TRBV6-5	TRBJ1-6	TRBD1	TGTGCCAGCAGAGGGACAGGGGGCCTCAATTCACCCCTCCACTTT	CASRGTGGLNSPLHF
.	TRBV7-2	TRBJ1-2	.	TGTGCCAGCAGCTTAGATACGACACTCCGAGGGAACTATGGCTACACCTTC	CASSLDTTLRGNYGYTF
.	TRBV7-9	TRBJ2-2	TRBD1	TGTGCCAGCAGCTTCCTCGCTGGACAGGGTCCGACCGGGGAGCTGTTTTTT	CASSFLAGQGPTGELFF
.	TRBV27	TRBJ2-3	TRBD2	TGTGCCAGCAGATTTCTCGGGGGGGAGGGACCTACAGATACGCAGTATTTT	CASRFLGGEGPTDTQYF
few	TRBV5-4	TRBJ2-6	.	TGTGCCAGCATTAAAGATGGGACAAGCGGTTACTCTGGGGCCAACGTCCTGACTTTC	CASIKDGTSGYSGANVLTF
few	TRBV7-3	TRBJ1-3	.	TGTGCCAGCAGCTTGTCAGGGACTGGAAACACCATATATTTT	CASSLSGTGNTIYF
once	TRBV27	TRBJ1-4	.	TGTGCCAGCAGTTTATCAGGGGAATTCCTTGGGGCAACTAATGAAAAACTGTTTTTT	CASSLSGEFLGATNEKLFF
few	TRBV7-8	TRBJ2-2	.	TGTGCCAGCAGCACTCCTCGGGTGAACACCGGGGAGCTGTTTTTT	CASSTPRVNTGELFF
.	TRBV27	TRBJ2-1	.	TGTGCCAGCAGTCTACCCCTCCTTGGTGAGCAGTTCTTC	CASSLPLLGEQFF
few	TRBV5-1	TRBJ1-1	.	TGCGCCAGCAGCTTTGGTAGGAACACTGAAGCTTTCTTT	CASSFGRNTEAFF
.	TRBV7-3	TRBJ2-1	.	TGTGCCAGCAGCTTACAACGGGACAACCGCAAGCAGTTCTTC	CASSLQRDNRKQFF
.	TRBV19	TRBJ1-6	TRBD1	TGTGCCAGCGACAGGGGATTATCCTATAATTCACCCCTCCACTTT	CASDRGLSYNSPLHF
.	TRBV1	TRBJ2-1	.	TGCACCAGCAGGCCAACTAGCGGGGTCTGGGAGCAGTTCTTC	CTSRPTSGVWEQFF
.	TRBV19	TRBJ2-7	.	TGTGCCAGTAGTATAGAAAGGAGCTCCTACGAGCAGTACTTC	CASSIERSSYEQYF
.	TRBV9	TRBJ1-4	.	TGTGCCAGCAGCGTAGCTACAGGGATTAATGAAAAACTGTTTTTT	CASSVATGINEKLFF
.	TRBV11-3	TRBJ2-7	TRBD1	TGTGCCAGCAGCGGGGGACAGGGCTACGAGCAGTACTTC	CASSGGQGYEQYF